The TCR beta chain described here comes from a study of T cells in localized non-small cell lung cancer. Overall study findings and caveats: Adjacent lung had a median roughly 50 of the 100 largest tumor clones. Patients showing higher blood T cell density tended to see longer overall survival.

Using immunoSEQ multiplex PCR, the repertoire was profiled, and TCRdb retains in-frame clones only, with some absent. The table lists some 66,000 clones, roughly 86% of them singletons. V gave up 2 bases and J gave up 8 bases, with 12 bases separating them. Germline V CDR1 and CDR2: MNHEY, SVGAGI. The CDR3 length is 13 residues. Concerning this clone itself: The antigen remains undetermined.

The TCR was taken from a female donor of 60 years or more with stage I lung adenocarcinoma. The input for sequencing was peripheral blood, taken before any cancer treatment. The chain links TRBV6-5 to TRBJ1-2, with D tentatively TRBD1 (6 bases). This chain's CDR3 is CASSYDRLEGYTF. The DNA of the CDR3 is TGTGCCAGCAGTTACGACAGGCTCGAGGGCTACACCTTC.